This T cell receptor beta chain comes out of a study of T cell repertoires in cytomegalovirus infection. Study-wide results and caveats: CMV carriers with the relevant HLA were identified by cumulative public TCR beta family frequency.

Remarks on this clonotype: Its specificity is unknown.

TCRdb re-called the reads with MiXCR, one entry per CDR3 protein. The sample includes fewer than 1,000,000 distinct CDR3 sequences, roughly 31% of them seen just once. The specimen was cultured CD8+ T cells from PBMCs, collected from culture after CMV antigen stimulation. The TCR originated in a human donor in good health (CMV status not recorded). Some clones in this sample may be carry-over from other donors' samples.

The DNA for the CDR3 is TGTGCCAGTAGTATTATTAGGGGTCCCTACAATGAGCAGTTCTTC. It codes for CASSIIRGPYNEQFF. The genes are TRBV19 and TRBJ2-1; tentative D call: TRBD1 (5 bases). From germline, CDR1 is LNHDA and CDR2 SQIVND (reference sequence). The length of the CDR3 is 15 residues. V lost 3 bases and J 2 bases, leaving 11 bases between the germline ends. Full variable domain (outside the CDR3, taken from reference TRBV19 and TRBJ2-1): DGGITQSPKYLFRKEGQNVTLSCEQNLNHDAMYWYRQDPGQGLRLIYYSQIVNDFQKGDIAEGYSVSREKKESFPLTVTSAQKNPTAFYLCASSIIRGPYNEQFFGPGTRLTVL.